The 13 T cell receptor beta chains below come from one sample, sequenced in a study of blood T cell repertoires in COVID-19. Method: immunoSEQ multiplex PCR; TCRdb's copy keeps in-frame clones and lacks some. The table has about 87,000 clones, approximately 85% seen once. The sequenced material came from peripheral blood. Receptor source: a woman at least 80 years old with COVID-19, enrolled during active disease.

This chain uses TRBV29-1 with TRBJ2-3; 8 bases align to TRBD1. The trim removed 3 bases at V and 6 bases at J, leaving 2 bases unmatched. This CDR3 is 12 amino acids long. Germline values: CDR1 SQVTM, CDR2 ANQGSEA. The DNA of the CDR3 is TGCAGCGTTGACAGGGGGCGGGATACGCAGTATTTT. Protein: CSVDRGRDTQYF.

This clone was seen a single time. The chain employs TRBV2 and TRBJ2-1, with D hard to call. The CDR3 extends over 15 amino acids. Trimming pared 6 bases from V and 3 bases from J, leaving 15 bases between. Germline V gene lookup returns CDR1 SNHLY and CDR2 FYNNEI. The DNA of the CDR3 is TGTGCCAGCAGCCGTGACTCGAGTAGCTACAATGAGCAGTTCTTC. Translating gives CASSRDSSSYNEQFF.

V usage is TRBV5-6 and J usage is TRBJ1-5; D not resolved. Germline-derived CDR1 and CDR2 are SGHDT and YYEEEE. Trimming shortened V by 1 base and J by 3 bases, and 8 bases separated the two germline ends. The CDR3 consists of 14 residues. CDR3 in amino acids: CASSLFPDNQPQHF. DNA for the CDR3: TGTGCCAGCAGCTTGTTCCCAGACAATCAGCCCCAGCATTTT.

The chain uses TRBV5-1 and TRBJ2-7; D gene uncertain. The V gene's germline CDR1 is SGHRS and CDR2 YFSETQ. CDR3 length: 14 amino acids. V lost 1 base to trimming and J lost 1 base, with 9 bases between them. CDR3 sequence: CASSLLSLSYEQYF. The DNA of the CDR3 is TGCGCCAGCAGCTTGCTTAGTTTGTCCTACGAGCAGTACTTC.

The rearrangement links TRBV2 to TRBJ2-2; 7 nucleotides line up with TRBD2. Germline CDR1 reads SNHLY; CDR2 reads FYNNEI. The CDR3 is made up of 15 amino acids. The V gene end was trimmed by 6 bases and the J gene end by 8 bases; junction bases not matched to a gene: 12. CDR3 amino acids: CASSPYGGSLGELFF. In nucleotides, the CDR3 is TGTGCCAGCAGCCCCTACGGGGGGTCACTGGGGGAGCTGTTTTTT. Using reference TRBV2 and TRBJ2-2 for the parts outside the CDR3, the full variable domain is EPEVTQTPSHQVTQMGQEVILRCVPISNHLYFYWYRQILGQKVEFLVSFYNNEISEKSEIFDDQFSVERPDGSNFTLKIRSTKLEDSAMYFCASSPYGGSLGELFFGEGSRLTVL.

This sequence joins TRBV6-1 and TRBJ2-3; 7 nucleotides agree with TRBD2. Germline V gene lookup returns CDR1 MNHNS and CDR2 SASEGT. V lost 3 bases, J lost 5 bases, and 8 bases stayed unmatched. The CDR3 covers 15 residues. The CDR3 sequence: CASSDSGRGVDTQYF. CDR3 coding DNA: TGTGCCAGCAGTGATAGCGGGCGGGGAGTAGATACGCAGTATTTT.

This clone was detected only a few times. The gene calls are TRBV11-1 and TRBJ1-3; TRBD1 matches at 7 bases. The CDR3 extends over 15 amino acids. With 5 bases clipped from V and 3 bases from J, the junction kept 7 bases outside the gene matches. CDR1 and CDR2 (germline): SGHAT, FQDESV (reference sequence). The CDR3 sequence is CASSPRTGYGNTIYF. DNA for the CDR3: TGTGCCAGCAGCCCACGGACAGGCTATGGAAACACCATATATTTT.

The chain uses TRBV27 and TRBJ1-1, with D possibly matching TRBD1 (5 bases). V was shortened by 6 bases and J by 3 bases, with 23 bases between the two germline ends. Per the germline V gene, CDR1 is MNHEY and CDR2 is SMNVEV (reference sequence). This CDR3 comprises 17 residues. CDR3 DNA: TGTGCCAGCAGCAGCATGGCCAGGGCGATTGTTGACACTGAAGCTTTCTTT. The encoded protein is CASSSMARAIVDTEAFF.

The chain joins TRBV9 to TRBJ1-4; 8 nucleotides match TRBD1. Trimming removed 3 bases from V and 5 bases from J; junction bases left unmatched: 6. This CDR3 spans 15 amino acids. Germline CDR1 reads SGDLS; CDR2 reads YYNGEE. The chain's CDR3 is CASSARTGLNEKLFF. The CDR3 DNA reads TGTGCCAGCAGCGCGAGGACAGGGTTAAATGAAAAACTGTTTTTT. The whole variable domain, remainder taken from reference TRBV9 and TRBJ1-4, is DSGVTQTPKHLITATGQRVTLRCSPRSGDLSVYWYQQSLDQGLQFLIQYYNGEERAKGNILERFSAQQFPDLHSELNLSSLELGDSALYFCASSARTGLNEKLFFGSGTQLSVL.

V is TRBV10-1 and J is TRBJ2-3; 7 nucleotides line up with TRBD1. Germline CDR1 and CDR2: WNHNN and SYGVQD (reference sequence). This CDR3 contains 14 residues. Trimming took 6 bases from V and 2 from J; bases not matched to a gene: 5. CDR3 sequence: CASREGQDTDTQYF. CDR3 coding DNA: TGCGCCAGCAGGGAAGGACAGGACACAGATACGCAGTATTTT.

This clone was detected only once. The chain is built from TRBV18 and TRBJ1-2; D may be TRBD1 (5 bases). This CDR3 has 13 residues. The ends were cut back, 4 bases at V and 3 bases at J, with 9 bases in the middle. Germline V gene sequence: CDR1 KGHSH, CDR2 LQKENI. CDR3 amino acids: CASSQSRDYGYTF. In nucleotides, the CDR3 is TGTGCCAGCTCACAGAGCAGGGACTATGGCTACACCTTC.

In its sample, this clone was seen a few times. V and J are TRBV5-1 and TRBJ1-5; D might be TRBD1 (5 bases). The CDR3 consists of 15 residues. The V end was cut by 1 base, the J end by 2 bases, with 10 bases between. The germline CDR1 and CDR2 sequences are SGHRS and YFSETQ. For the CDR3, the DNA is TGCGCCAGCAGCTTGTTTCAGGGCGGCAATCAGCCCCAGCATTTT. Translation gives CASSLFQGGNQPQHF. Combining the CDR3 with reference TRBV5-1 and TRBJ1-5 gives the whole variable domain KAGVTQTPRYLIKTRGQQVTLSCSPISGHRSVSWYQQTPGQGLQFLFEYFSETQRNKGNFPGRFSGRQFSNSRSEMNVSTLELGDSALYLCASSLFQGGNQPQHFGDGTRLSIL.

The chain uses TRBV2 and TRBJ1-6; 11 positions match TRBD1. The V gene's germline CDR1 is SNHLY and CDR2 FYNNEI. The CDR3 runs 17 residues. Trimming at V came to 4 bases and at J to 4 bases, leaving 6 bases not matched to a gene. The CDR3 here is CASSGRGTGGYNSPLHF. CDR3 bases: TGTGCCAGCAGTGGCCGCGGGACAGGGGGGTATAATTCACCCCTCCACTTT.